These 10 T cell receptor beta chains were sequenced from one sample in a study of T cell responses to AZD1222 COVID-19 vaccine. Measured with immunoSEQ multiplex PCR; TCRdb has only the in-frame clones, and not every one. The sample has some 120,000 clones; 91% are singletons. The material sequenced was peripheral blood, taken on day 0 of AZD1222 vaccination. The receptors were gathered from an adult in good health.

The genes are TRBV5-1 and TRBJ1-6; no reliable D call. The V end lost 4 bases, the J end lost 9 bases, and 14 bases lay between the germline ends. CDR3 length: 14 residues. CDR1 and CDR2 from the germline V gene are SGHRS and YFSETQ. The CDR3 protein is CASSTEAAISPLHF. CDR3 nucleotide sequence: TGCGCCAGCAGCACCGAGGCAGCTATTTCACCCCTCCACTTT.

This chain joins TRBV19 and TRBJ2-1; 13 positions match TRBD2. J was trimmed by 8 bases and V by 5 bases; bases with no gene match: 9. Germline V gene sequence: CDR1 LNHDA, CDR2 SQIVND (reference sequence). CDR3 length: 16 residues. This CDR3 is CASSGTSGIKWDEQFF. As DNA, the CDR3 is TGTGCCAGTAGTGGGACTAGCGGGATAAAGTGGGATGAGCAGTTCTTC.

The chain employs TRBV5-1 and TRBJ1-3, with a tentative D call TRBD1 (6 bases). The CDR3 is 15 amino acids. V shed 4 bases and J shed 0 bases, with 11 bases lying between them. Germline V lookup: CDR1 SGHRS, CDR2 YFSETQ. The CDR3 loop reads CASSNQGRSGNTIYF. CDR3 bases: TGCGCCAGCAGCAATCAGGGGCGCTCTGGAAACACCATATATTTT.

The rearrangement joins TRBV4-3 to TRBJ2-3; tentative D call: TRBD2 (5 bases). The CDR3 is 14 amino acids. Deletions cut 2 bases from V and 6 bases from J, with 12 bases between. Germline V gene lookup returns CDR1 LGHNA and CDR2 YSLEER. In DNA, the CDR3 is TGCGCCAGCAGCCAACGGGGAAGGAGCGATACGCAGTATTTT. Protein product: CASSQRGRSDTQYF.

This clone was recorded once. The V gene is TRBV30, the J gene TRBJ1-4; unclear D gene. The length of the CDR3 is 13 residues. Trimming stripped 0 bases from V and 8 bases from J, with 10 bases between. The germline CDR1 and CDR2 sequences are GTSNPN and SVGIG (reference sequence). The CDR3 sequence: CAWSVAGREKLFF. In DNA form, the CDR3 reads TGTGCCTGGAGTGTAGCCGGACGAGAAAAACTGTTTTTT.

This clone was picked up one time. V is TRBV7-2 and J is TRBJ2-4, with D possibly TRBD2 on 5 matching bases. The CDR3 sequence is 17 residues long. Per germline, CDR1 SGHTA and CDR2 FQGNSA. V was trimmed by 5 bases and J by 2 bases, leaving 19 bases between them. The CDR3 region is CASSLPSAGPPKNIQYF. CDR3 nucleotide sequence: TGTGCCAGCAGCCTCCCCTCGGCGGGCCCACCCAAAAACATTCAGTACTTC. Together with reference TRBV7-2 and TRBJ2-4, the CDR3 gives the full variable domain: GAGVSQSPSNKVTEKGKDVELRCDPISGHTALYWYRQSLGQGLEFLIYFQGNSAPDKSGLPSDRFSAERTGGSVSTLTIQRTQQEDSAVYLCASSLPSAGPPKNIQYFGAGTRLSVL.

Only one count was recorded for this clone. The chain has TRBV5-4 and TRBJ1-1; TRBD1 aligns across 7 bases. The CDR3 totals 15 residues. V was clipped by 2 bases and J by 3 bases; unmatched bases: 7. The V gene's germline CDR1 is SGHNT and CDR2 YYREEE (reference sequence). The CDR3 DNA reads as TGTGCCAGCAGCTTTAAAAGGACAGGTGACACTGAAGCTTTCTTT. It translates to CASSFKRTGDTEAFF.

The rearrangement uses TRBV7-6 and TRBJ2-1; TRBD2 agrees at 12 bases. Germline values: CDR1 SGHVS, CDR2 FNYEAQ. Trimming at V came to 5 bases and at J to 5 bases, leaving 4 bases not matched to a gene. The CDR3 consists of 15 residues. CDR3 sequence reads: CASSRTSGVNNEQFF. The CDR3 nucleotides read TGTGCCAGCAGCAGGACTAGCGGGGTTAACAATGAGCAGTTCTTC. Variable domain in full (rest from reference TRBV7-6 and TRBJ2-1): GAGVSQSPRYKVTKRGQDVALRCDPISGHVSLYWYRQALGQGPEFLTYFNYEAQQDKSGLPNDRFSAERPEGSISTLTIQRTEQRDSAMYRCASSRTSGVNNEQFFGPGTRLTVL.

The gene calls are TRBV7-9 and TRBJ1-2; D gene unclear. The CDR3 is 14 amino acids. The V gene lost 5 bases and the J gene lost 4 bases, with 14 bases spanning the gap. Germline CDR1 is SEHNR and CDR2 is FQNEAQ (reference sequence). CDR3 in amino acids: CASSPSAGSYGYTF. CDR3 DNA: TGTGCCAGCAGCCCCTCCGCGGGGAGCTATGGCTACACCTTC. Together with reference TRBV7-9 and TRBJ1-2, the CDR3 gives the full variable domain: DTGVSQNPRHKITKRGQNVTFRCDPISEHNRLYWYRQTLGQGPEFLTYFQNEAQLEKSRLLSDRFSAERPKGSFSTLEIQRTEQGDSAMYLCASSPSAGSYGYTFGSGTRLTVV.

V usage is TRBV9 and J usage is TRBJ2-5; D uncertain. V dropped 0 bases and J dropped 1 base, with 7 bases sitting between them. This CDR3 comprises 14 residues. Germline-derived CDR1 and CDR2 are SGDLS and YYNGEE. This CDR3 is CASSVGVGQETQYF. The CDR3 DNA reads TGTGCCAGCAGCGTAGGGGTGGGCCAAGAGACCCAGTACTTC.